A selection of T cell receptor beta chains follows, all from one sample in a study of early T cells in non-severe SARS-CoV-2 infection. TCRdb fed the 5' RACE reads into MiXCR, producing one record per CDR3 protein. The sample records 65,000 to 80,000 distinct CDR3 sequences, 9.5% to 15% being singletons. Specimen: whole blood. These receptors originate from an adult who was a healthcare worker with PCR-confirmed SARS-CoV-2 infection or an uninfected control (not recorded which). CDR3s leave out the opening cysteine and the closing phenylalanine or tryptophan. A D gene is named only where the DNA matches it firmly. Rows may omit the clone size; those that give it use once, few, many or a size class.

d_gene	len	v_gene	j_gene	abundance	CDR3aa
TRBD1	11	TRBV5-6	TRBJ2-1	.	ASGRTGGNEQF
.	12	TRBV20-1	TRBJ1-6	.	SARDLQANSPLH
.	14	TRBV28	TRBJ1-2	.	ASSFLGTDGYYGNT
.	11	TRBV5-1	TRBJ2-1	.	ASSFQGLNEQF
.	12	TRBV19	TRBJ1-2	few	ASSISGIRKGYT
.	11	TRBV5-5	TRBJ2-2	.	ASSRQNTGELF
.	14	TRBV19	TRBJ2-3	few	ASSIGGQGGTDTQY
.	13	TRBV7-9	TRBJ1-1	many	ASSLDDRRNTEAF
.	12	TRBV20-1	TRBJ2-5	once	SATGSGDPETQY
TRBD1	14	TRBV5-5	TRBJ1-6	few	ASSPEDRGYGGTLH
.	14	TRBV12-5	TRBJ2-4	few	ASGLTQPSASNIQY
TRBD1	15	TRBV28	TRBJ2-6	.	ASSSLDRGSGANVLT
TRBD1	14	TRBV5-6	TRBJ2-2	few	ASRAGTGANTGELF
.	13	TRBV15	TRBJ1-5	many	ATSRETGGDQPQH
.	13	TRBV11-2	TRBJ1-6	few	ASSLGSGLGSPLH
.	9	TRBV27	TRBJ1-2	few	ASKANYGYT
.	11	TRBV7-2	TRBJ2-3	.	ASSLKGVDTQY
.	11	TRBV3-1	TRBJ1-2	few	ASSQTDSYGYT
.	14	TRBV5-1	TRBJ2-2	many	ASSLLSDRSTGELF
.	14	TRBV28	TRBJ2-2	.	ASSLMRESNTGELF
.	12	TRBV6-5	TRBJ2-7	many	ASSYDDRVGEQY
.	14	TRBV5-4	TRBJ2-7	.	ASTIRGARSSYEQY
TRBD1	12	TRBV7-9	TRBJ2-7	.	ASSSPGQGYEQY
TRBD1	14	TRBV5-1	TRBJ2-4	many	ASMKQGDVAKNIQY
TRBD1	12	TRBV20-1	TRBJ2-2	medium-sized	SAKGTGDTGELF
.	13	TRBV7-8	TRBJ2-7	.	ASRKTSGPTYEQY
.	14	TRBV11-2	TRBJ2-1	few	ASSSWTESSYNEQF
.	12	TRBV19	TRBJ2-2	.	ASGELTEAGELF
TRBD2	12	TRBV10-1	TRBJ2-3	.	ASSRGGHGDTQY
.	15	TRBV4-1	TRBJ1-2	many	ASSQDRRLASGYGYT
.	9	TRBV28	TRBJ2-7	many	ASSAGYEQY
.	8	TRBV19	TRBJ1-2	.	ASSNYGYT
TRBD1	12	TRBV27	TRBJ1-2	medium-sized	ASSRTGGNYGYT
TRBD1	14	TRBV29-1	TRBJ1-1	few	SVVGDRGRSGTEAF
.	9	TRBV10-3	TRBJ1-1	few	ATFKNTEAF
.	13	TRBV19	TRBJ2-3	.	ASSIVGQPTDTQY
TRBD1	13	TRBV12-3/TRBV12-4	TRBJ2-1	many	ASSLGQGAGNEQF
.	13	TRBV9	TRBJ2-3	.	ASSVVPTSTDTQY
TRBD2	12	TRBV6-5	TRBJ2-7	.	ASRIAGGGYEQY
.	13	TRBV5-1	TRBJ2-6	many	ASNPGRAGANVLT
.	10	TRBV28	TRBJ1-1	.	ASSLFTPPAF
TRBD1	13	TRBV7-2	TRBJ2-7	.	ASSSLDRVLYEQY
.	11	TRBV10-2	TRBJ1-5	.	ASAEGRNQPQH
TRBD1	11	TRBV10-3	TRBJ2-7	few	AISGDRTYEQY
TRBD1	12	TRBV12-3/TRBV12-4	TRBJ2-1	.	AIGSGGSLDEQF